The 19 T cell receptor beta chains below were found in one sample sequenced in a study of T cell responses to AZD1222 COVID-19 vaccine. TCRdb's table, derived via immunoSEQ multiplex PCR, lists solely in-frame clones and lacks some. The data show roughly 100,000 clones, around 85% seen once. The starting material was peripheral blood, obtained 28 days after the second AZD1222 dose. The receptors were sampled from an adult who received the AZD1222 COVID-19 vaccine.

The rearrangement links TRBV7-6 to TRBJ2-1; possibly TRBD1 or TRBD2 for D (5 bases each). From germline, CDR1 is SGHVS and CDR2 FNYEAQ. V was shortened by 5 bases and J by 4 bases, with 21 bases between the two germline ends. The CDR3 loop spans 17 amino acids. In nucleotides, the CDR3 is TGTGCCAGCAGCATAACGACGGGACCGCCAGGATACAATGAGCAGTTCTTC. It codes for CASSITTGPPGYNEQFF.

This chain links TRBV29-1 with TRBJ1-1, with 9 bases aligning to TRBD1. There are 13 residues in the CDR3. Germline loops: CDR1 SQVTM, CDR2 ANQGSEA. V lost 7 bases and J lost 1; bases outside the gene matches: 4. In DNA, the CDR3 is TGCAGCGCCAGACAGGGGGGGAACACTGAAGCTTTCTTT. This codes for CSARQGGNTEAFF.

The rearrangement uses TRBV19 and TRBJ2-7, with D perhaps matching TRBD1 (5 bases). Germline CDR1 reads LNHDA; CDR2 reads SQIVND (reference sequence). Between the trimmed V and J ends, which lost 5 bases and 4 bases, there was a span of 18 bases. The CDR3 loop spans 15 amino acids. CDR3 residues: CASSPLQGQTYEQYF. The CDR3 DNA is TGTGCCAGTAGTCCCTTGCAGGGCCAGACTTACGAGCAGTACTTC.

This rearrangement joins TRBV5-1 to TRBJ2-7; perhaps TRBD1 as D (6 bases). Trimming left V 2 bases short and J 0 bases short, with 15 bases between. Germline CDR1 is SGHRS and CDR2 is YFSETQ. The CDR3 is made up of 16 amino acids. In DNA, the CDR3 is TGCGCCAGCAGCTTTTGGGGCGGACAGACCTCCTACGAGCAGTACTTC. Protein sequence: CASSFWGGQTSYEQYF. The full variable domain, with the rest looked up from reference TRBV5-1 and TRBJ2-7, is KAGVTQTPRYLIKTRGQQVTLSCSPISGHRSVSWYQQTPGQGLQFLFEYFSETQRNKGNFPGRFSGRQFSNSRSEMNVSTLELGDSALYLCASSFWGGQTSYEQYFGPGTRLTVT.

This clone was recorded once. The chain has TRBV9 and TRBJ1-3, with D perhaps matching TRBD1 (6 bases). With 3 bases removed from V and 0 bases from J, the gap between germline ends came to 22 bases. CDR1 SGDLS and CDR2 YYNGEE come from the germline V gene. The CDR3 extends over 19 amino acids. CDR3 nucleotides: TGTGCCAGCAGCGCCCAGGGGTCACCTTTATTGGACTCTGGAAACACCATATATTTT. It is translated as CASSAQGSPLLDSGNTIYF.

The rearrangement joins TRBV27 to TRBJ2-5; the D call may be TRBD1 or TRBD2 (6 bases each). This CDR3 is built from 14 residues. Germline CDR1 is MNHEY and CDR2 is SMNVEV (reference sequence). Trimming cost V 7 bases and J 5 bases, with 17 bases left between them. The CDR3 nucleotides are TGTGCCAGCAACCCCCGGGGGCCGGCGGAGACCCAGTACTTC. Amino acid sequence: CASNPRGPAETQYF.

The J gene is TRBJ2-4, the V gene TRBV2, with 13 bases fitting TRBD2. This CDR3 spans 17 amino acids. The germline CDR1 and CDR2 sequences are SNHLY and FYNNEI. With V trimmed by 2 bases and J by 4 bases, 5 bases remained unmatched. The CDR3 loop is CASSELGLAGPKNIQYF. The CDR3, as DNA: TGTGCCAGCAGTGAATTGGGACTAGCGGGACCTAAAAACATTCAGTACTTC.

The rearrangement joins TRBV24-1 to TRBJ2-1; 11 bases agree with TRBD2. Germline CDR1 is KGHDR and CDR2 is SFDVKD. CDR3 length: 13 residues. With V trimmed by 9 bases and J by 6 bases, 3 bases remained unmatched. Here the CDR3 reads CATWLAGGNEQFF. DNA for the CDR3: TGTGCCACCTGGCTAGCGGGGGGCAATGAGCAGTTCTTC.

The chain combines TRBV6-2 or TRBV6-3 with TRBJ1-6, with 7 bases identical to TRBD1. CDR3 length: 16 amino acids. The V gene's germline CDR1 is MNHEY and CDR2 SVGEGT. Losses at the gene ends were 4 bases for V and 7 bases for J; bases not matched to a gene: 10. The chain's CDR3 is CASSSLDRARNSPLHF. CDR3 in DNA: TGTGCCAGCAGTTCCCTCGACAGGGCGAGGAATTCACCCCTCCACTTT.

The table lists this clone with a few counts. This chain uses TRBV7-9 with TRBJ1-1; D remains ambiguous. The CDR3 contains 14 residues. V was clipped by 1 base and J by 10 bases, with 16 bases between them. Looked up from germline, CDR1 is SEHNR and CDR2 is FQNEAQ (reference sequence). The CDR3 sequence is CASSLDRTAEAAFF. The CDR3 region has the DNA TGTGCCAGCAGCTTAGATCGGACGGCGGAAGCAGCTTTCTTT. The variable domain in full, completed from reference TRBV7-9 and TRBJ1-1, reads DTGVSQNPRHKITKRGQNVTFRCDPISEHNRLYWYRQTLGQGPEFLTYFQNEAQLEKSRLLSDRFSAERPKGSFSTLEIQRTEQGDSAMYLCASSLDRTAEAAFFGQGTRLTVV.

J is TRBJ2-4 and V is TRBV19; 8 bases are shared with TRBD1. The V segment lost 9 bases and the J segment 0 bases; nucleotides outside the gene matches: 13. CDR3 length: 17 residues. The germline V gene encodes CDR1 LNHDA and CDR2 SQIVND (reference sequence). The chain's CDR3 is CASSRQGPPIAKNIQYF. CDR3 sequence (DNA): TGTGCCAGCTCTCGACAGGGGCCCCCCATAGCCAAAAACATTCAGTACTTC.

Only one count was recorded for this clone. The chain is built from TRBV7-9 and TRBJ1-4, with D unresolved. The germline gives CDR1 SEHNR, CDR2 FQNEAQ (reference sequence). Trimming took 0 bases from V and 3 from J, leaving 8 bases between them. The CDR3 loop spans 15 amino acids. The CDR3 DNA reads TGTGCCAGCAGCTTAGCGAGGCGGTCTAATGAAAAACTGTTTTTT. It yields the protein CASSLARRSNEKLFF. Drawing the rest from reference TRBV7-9 and TRBJ1-4, the complete variable domain is DTGVSQNPRHKITKRGQNVTFRCDPISEHNRLYWYRQTLGQGPEFLTYFQNEAQLEKSRLLSDRFSAERPKGSFSTLEIQRTEQGDSAMYLCASSLARRSNEKLFFGSGTQLSVL.

The J gene is TRBJ1-1, the V gene TRBV20-1; 8 nucleotides agree with TRBD1. The V and J ends lost 8 bases and 4 bases, in that order; junction bases with no gene match: 0. The germline gives CDR1 DFQATT, CDR2 SNEGSKA (reference sequence). The length of the CDR3 is 10 residues. CDR3 sequence (DNA): TGCAGTACAGGGGGCACTGAAGCTTTCTTT. Amino acid sequence: CSTGGTEAFF.

The chain recombines TRBV9 with TRBJ2-3; 10 bases are shared with TRBD2. Germline assignment: CDR1 SGDLS and CDR2 YYNGEE. The V and J ends lost 3 bases and 0 bases, in that order; junction bases with no gene match: 4. This CDR3 spans 16 amino acids. For the CDR3, the DNA is TGTGCCAGCAGCGCCCGGACTAGCGGAAGCACAGATACGCAGTATTTT. Translated, it gives CASSARTSGSTDTQYF.

This clone appeared once. The same CDR3 can be traced to other DNA sequences in this sample. The rearrangement joins TRBV6-5 to TRBJ2-3; D is perhaps TRBD2 (7 bases). With 6 bases removed from V and 1 base from J, the gap between germline ends came to 11 bases. The CDR3 covers 14 residues. CDR1 and CDR2 (germline): MNHEY, SVGAGI. CDR3 in DNA: TGTGCCAGCAGATCGGGGGGCGGCACAGATACGCAGTATTTT. Translation: CASRSGGGTDTQYF.

The genes are TRBV19 and TRBJ2-5; D possibly uses TRBD1 or TRBD2 (5 bases each). The CDR3 has 16 residues. Per germline, CDR1 LNHDA and CDR2 SQIVND (reference sequence). The V end was cut by 4 bases, the J end by 3 bases, with 18 bases between. The CDR3 DNA reads as TGTGCCAGTAGTACTGAGGGAGAAGGGGATGAAGAGACCCAGTACTTC. Translating gives CASSTEGEGDEETQYF.

The chain employs TRBV4-1 and TRBJ2-7, with TRBD1 matching over 7 bases. The V and J ends lost 4 bases and 3 bases, in that order; junction bases with no gene match: 3. The CDR3 loop spans 13 amino acids. The germline CDR1 and CDR2 sequences are MGHRA and YSYEKL. As DNA, the CDR3 is TGCGCCAGCAGCCCTCGGACAGGCTACGAGCAGTACTTC. Translated: CASSPRTGYEQYF.

A few counts support this clone. J is TRBJ2-7 and V is TRBV5-4, with 13 nucleotides matching TRBD2. In germline, CDR1 is SGHNT, CDR2 YYREEE (reference sequence). This CDR3 has 16 residues. V lost 3 bases and J lost 5; bases outside the gene matches: 8. In DNA, the CDR3 is TGTGCCAGCAGCTCAACACTAGCGGGAGGGATCCACGAGCAGTACTTC. Translating gives CASSSTLAGGIHEQYF.

This clone was observed a handful of times. The rearrangement links TRBV4-1 to TRBJ1-3, with a possible D match to TRBD1 (5 bases). Germline V gene sequence: CDR1 MGHRA, CDR2 YSYEKL. The germline V and J ends were trimmed by 2 bases and 2 bases, with 10 bases remaining between them. The CDR3 has 15 residues. The CDR3 DNA sequence: TGCGCCAGCAGCCAAATGACAGAGCCTGGAAACACCATATATTTT. This encodes CASSQMTEPGNTIYF.